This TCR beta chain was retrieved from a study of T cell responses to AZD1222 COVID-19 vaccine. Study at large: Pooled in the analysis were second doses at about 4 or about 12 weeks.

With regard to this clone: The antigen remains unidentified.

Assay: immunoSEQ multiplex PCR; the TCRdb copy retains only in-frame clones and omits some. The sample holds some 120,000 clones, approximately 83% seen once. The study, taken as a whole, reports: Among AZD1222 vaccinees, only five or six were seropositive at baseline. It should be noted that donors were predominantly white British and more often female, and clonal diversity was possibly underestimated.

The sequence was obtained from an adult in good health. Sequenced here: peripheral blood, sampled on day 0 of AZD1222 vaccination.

The CDR3 nucleotides read TGCGCCAGCAGCTTTTGGGACACGGACACCGGGGAGCTGTTTTTT. The encoded protein is CASSFWDTDTGELFF. The V and J genes are TRBV5-1 and TRBJ2-2; tentatively, D is TRBD1 (6 bases). V dropped 2 bases and J dropped 3 bases, with 11 bases sitting between them. The CDR3 runs 15 residues. Germline values: CDR1 SGHRS, CDR2 YFSETQ.